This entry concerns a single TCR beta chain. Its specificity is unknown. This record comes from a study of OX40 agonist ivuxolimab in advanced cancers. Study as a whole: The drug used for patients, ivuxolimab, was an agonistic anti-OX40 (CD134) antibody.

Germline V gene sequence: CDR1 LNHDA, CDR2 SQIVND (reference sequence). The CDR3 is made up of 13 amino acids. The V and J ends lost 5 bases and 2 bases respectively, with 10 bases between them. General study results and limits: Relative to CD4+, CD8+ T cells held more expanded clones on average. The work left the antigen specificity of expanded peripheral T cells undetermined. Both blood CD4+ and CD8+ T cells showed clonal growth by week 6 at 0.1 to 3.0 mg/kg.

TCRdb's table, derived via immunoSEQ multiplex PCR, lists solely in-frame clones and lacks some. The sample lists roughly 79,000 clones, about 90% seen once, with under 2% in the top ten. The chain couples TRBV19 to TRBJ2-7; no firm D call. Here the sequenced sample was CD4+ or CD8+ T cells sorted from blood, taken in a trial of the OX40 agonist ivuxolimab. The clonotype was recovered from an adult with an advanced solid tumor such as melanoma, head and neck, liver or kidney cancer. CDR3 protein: CASSPGNTYEQYF. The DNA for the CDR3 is TGTGCCAGTAGTCCCGGAAACACCTACGAGCAGTACTTC.